These 5 T cell receptor beta chains share one sample of origin, sequenced in a study of blood T cells in healthy people across ages. The use of a sample-barcoded 5' primer and a J-beta primer mix characterized a second PCR of roughly 7 to 12 cycles. MiXCR, applied by TCRdb to the 5' RACE reads, yields one record per CDR3 protein. The sample consists of about 1,600,000 distinct CDR3 sequences, approximately 42% of them appearing once. Sequenced: blood. These receptors were obtained from a woman in her late teens or twenties in good health.

For this clonotype: At one end the junction does not follow the germline gene, possibly because of a read error. V is TRBV10-3 and J is TRBJ2-7, with unresolved D. This CDR3 has 11 amino acids. Germline V gene data show CDR1 as ENHRY and CDR2 as SYGVKD. CDR3: CAIGEAYEQYF. The CDR3 DNA follows: TGTGCCATCGGTGAGGCCTACGAGCAGTACTTC.

This clonotype was detected a few times. The chain has TRBV6-2 or TRBV6-3 and TRBJ2-5; no clear D gene. Germline CDR1 MNHEY, CDR2 SVGEGT. Deletions cut 5 bases from V and 5 bases from J, with 9 bases between. The CDR3 length is 12 residues. In nucleotides, the CDR3 is TGTGCCAGCAGTGAACGCCGGGAGACCCAGTACTTC. It specifies CASSERRETQYF.

The V and J genes are TRBV5-1 and TRBJ2-3, with no clear D. Germline loops: CDR1 SGHRS, CDR2 YFSETQ. V shed 0 bases and J shed 2 bases, with 19 bases lying between them. The CDR3 consists of 18 residues. The CDR3 nucleotides are TGCGCCAGCAGCTTGGGAAATGGTGTGGGCAGGACCACAGATACGCAGTATTTT. Encoded protein: CASSLGNGVGRTTDTQYF.

This clonotype was picked up a small number of times. This chain links TRBV7-2 with TRBJ2-1; a possible D gene is TRBD2 (5 bases). Germline CDR1 and CDR2: SGHTA and FQGNSA. The CDR3 runs 15 residues. Trimming pared 2 bases from V and 1 base from J, leaving 9 bases between. CDR3 region: CASSLSRASYNEQFF. The DNA of the CDR3 is TGTGCCAGCAGCTTATCGAGGGCGTCCTACAATGAGCAGTTCTTC.

The chain uses TRBV6-5 and TRBJ2-4; D perhaps matches TRBD2 (6 bases). Germline lookup yields CDR1 MNHEY and CDR2 SVGAGI. The CDR3 sequence is 14 residues long. V was shortened by 0 bases and J by 8 bases, with 11 bases between the two germline ends. The CDR3 is CASSYSRGRDIQYF. CDR3 DNA: TGTGCCAGCAGTTACTCGCGGGGTCGGGACATTCAGTACTTC.